This TCR beta chain is from a study of control samples from healthy donors and cancer patients. Clones were sequenced by immunoSEQ multiplex PCR, and TCRdb holds only the in-frame ones, with some missing. The data show 90,000 or so clones, roughly 80% seen once. Per the germline V gene, CDR1 is WNHNN and CDR2 is SYGVQD (reference sequence). The CDR3 spans 13 residues. The ends lost 6 bases at V and 2 bases at J; junction bases unmatched: 3. This clonotype was sampled from a man in his 70s with lung cancer. Sequenced: PBMCs. This chain links TRBV10-1 with TRBJ1-2, with TRBD1 matching over 7 bases. The CDR3 loop is CASSKTGNYGYTF. The DNA of the CDR3 is TGCGCCAGCAGCAAGACAGGGAACTATGGCTACACCTTC.